The 18 T cell receptor beta chains below were found in one sample sequenced in a study of shared clonotypes between healthy human individuals. Repertoires were generated with immunoSEQ multiplex PCR, while TCRdb's copy carries only in-frame clones and drops some. Of some 1.5 million clones in the sample, roughly 98% were seen once. The sequencing sample was made of naive CD4+ T cells sorted from blood. Subset noted: CD45RA+ positively selected. The receptors stem from a man in his thirties or forties in good health.

The CDR3 sequence is CASSPFIGLGGFLQPQHF. CDR3 coding DNA: TGTGCCAGCAGTCCGTTTATAGGGCTGGGAGGGTTCTTACAGCCCCAGCATTTT. V and J are TRBV27 and TRBJ1-5; D ambiguous. The CDR3 is 18 residues long. The V end lost 5 bases, the J end lost 7 bases, and 27 bases lay between the germline ends. Germline lookup yields CDR1 MNHEY and CDR2 SMNVEV (reference sequence).

The chain combines TRBV5-4 with TRBJ2-5; 12 nucleotides line up with TRBD2. V shed 2 bases, J shed 2 bases, and the junction held 4 bases outside the gene matches. Germline CDR1 is SGHNT and CDR2 is YYREEE (reference sequence). The length of the CDR3 is 16 residues. CDR3 loop: CASSLGTSGPQETQYF. The DNA of the CDR3 is TGTGCCAGCAGCTTAGGGACTAGCGGGCCACAAGAGACCCAGTACTTC. The entire variable domain, with the rest obtained from reference TRBV5-4 and TRBJ2-5, is as follows: ETGVTQSPTHLIKTRGQQVTLRCSSQSGHNTVSWYQQALGQGPQFIFQYYREEENGRGNFPPRFSGLQFPNYSSELNVNALELDDSALYLCASSLGTSGPQETQYFGPGTRLLVL.

The rearrangement links TRBV27 to TRBJ1-2; D unresolved. Germline-derived CDR1 and CDR2 are MNHEY and SMNVEV (reference sequence). Trimming shortened V by 1 base and J by 6 bases, and 15 bases separated the two germline ends. This CDR3 region has 15 residues. As DNA, the CDR3 is TGTGCCAGCAGTTTATTCTACGAAGAAATGAATGGCTACACCTTC. It encodes CASSLFYEEMNGYTF.

The rearrangement links TRBV18 to TRBJ1-5; D is unclear. This CDR3 contains 15 residues. The V end was cut by 4 bases, the J end by 5 bases, with 15 bases between. Germline V gene lookup returns CDR1 KGHSH and CDR2 LQKENI. The CDR3 sequence is CASSRGRYEDQPQHF. The CDR3 DNA follows: TGTGCCAGCTCACGAGGACGGTATGAGGATCAGCCCCAGCATTTT.

This chain links TRBV2 with TRBJ1-2; tentatively, D is TRBD1 (6 bases). With 10 bases removed from V and 7 bases from J, the gap between germline ends came to 13 bases. The V gene's germline CDR1 is SNHLY and CDR2 FYNNEI. There are 11 residues in the CDR3. CDR3 DNA: TGTGCCAAGACGGACAGAGGTGGCTACACCTTC. Encoded protein: CAKTDRGGYTF. The variable domain in full, with the rest retrieved from reference TRBV2 and TRBJ1-2, is EPEVTQTPSHQVTQMGQEVILRCVPISNHLYFYWYRQILGQKVEFLVSFYNNEISEKSEIFDDQFSVERPDGSNFTLKIRSTKLEDSAMYFCAKTDRGGYTFGSGTRLTVV.

V gene TRBV28 combines with J gene TRBJ1-4; D is ambiguous. Trimming stripped 0 bases from V and 6 bases from J, with 11 bases between. CDR1 and CDR2 (germline): MDHEN, SYDVKM. The CDR3 totals 15 residues. The DNA of the CDR3 is TGTGCCAGCAGTTTATGGGGCGCCGGAGATGAAAAACTGTTTTTT. Protein: CASSLWGAGDEKLFF.

This chain uses TRBV28 with TRBJ1-5, with 7 bases lining up with TRBD1. Trimming took 6 bases from V and 6 from J; bases not matched to a gene: 8. Germline V lookup: CDR1 MDHEN, CDR2 SYDVKM. The CDR3 extends over 14 amino acids. The CDR3 loop reads CASRGGGGIQPQHF. In nucleotides, the CDR3 is TGTGCCAGCAGGGGAGGGGGCGGCATTCAGCCCCAGCATTTT.

The genes are TRBV6-5 and TRBJ2-1; perhaps TRBD2 as D (5 bases). Germline V gene lookup returns CDR1 MNHEY and CDR2 SVGAGI. Trimming pared 5 bases from V and 5 bases from J, leaving 13 bases between. The CDR3 contains 14 residues. The CDR3 coding sequence is TGTGCCAGCAGTACCCGGACTCTTAACAATGAGCAGTTCTTC. The encoded protein is CASSTRTLNNEQFF.

The chain employs TRBV4-3 and TRBJ2-3; 8 nucleotides match TRBD2. The CDR3 runs 16 residues. Germline CDR1 LGHNA, CDR2 YSLEER. J was trimmed by 6 bases and V by 0 bases; bases with no gene match: 8. In nucleotides, the CDR3 is TGCGCCAGCAGCCAAGAGGTGACTAGCGATAGGGATACGCAGTATTTT. Translated: CASSQEVTSDRDTQYF.

V is TRBV9 and J is TRBJ2-7; D perhaps matches TRBD2 (5 bases). Looked up from germline, CDR1 is SGDLS and CDR2 is YYNGEE. The CDR3 runs to 15 residues. The V end was cut by 0 bases, the J end by 8 bases, with 18 bases between. CDR3 residues: CASSVDRWAGDKQYF. The CDR3 DNA follows: TGTGCCAGCAGCGTAGACCGATGGGCGGGCGACAAGCAGTACTTC. Combining the CDR3 with reference TRBV9 and TRBJ2-7 gives the whole variable domain DSGVTQTPKHLITATGQRVTLRCSPRSGDLSVYWYQQSLDQGLQFLIQYYNGEERAKGNILERFSAQQFPDLHSELNLSSLELGDSALYFCASSVDRWAGDKQYFGPGTRLTVT.

As to this clone: Other DNA variants within this sample encode the same CDR3. V usage is TRBV6-5 and J usage is TRBJ2-7; TRBD1 aligns across 11 bases. This CDR3 has 14 residues. Germline lookup yields CDR1 MNHEY and CDR2 SVGAGI. J gave up 4 bases and V 5 bases, and 4 bases lay outside the gene matches. CDR3: CASSHGQGAYEQYF. CDR3 coding DNA: TGTGCCAGCAGTCACGGACAGGGGGCTTACGAGCAGTACTTC.

The DNA of the CDR3 is TGTGCCAGCAGCTTGAACGAAGAGACCCAGTACTTC. This codes for CASSLNEETQYF. The chain links TRBV5-6 to TRBJ2-5; D is uncertain. Germline V CDR1 and CDR2: SGHDT, YYEEEE. The length of the CDR3 is 12 residues. The V end was cut by 1 base, the J end by 3 bases, with 4 bases between.

The CDR3 bases are TGTGCCAGCACGGGGGGGTATGAAAAACTGTTTTTT. Protein: CASTGGYEKLFF. The chain has TRBV28 and TRBJ1-4; TRBD1 might be the D (5 bases). Trimming left V 7 bases short and J 6 bases short, with 9 bases between. The CDR3 runs to 12 residues. In germline, CDR1 is MDHEN, CDR2 SYDVKM.

V and J are TRBV5-1 and TRBJ1-3; D is unresolved. The V and J ends lost 6 bases and 0 bases respectively, with 10 bases between them. Germline CDR1 SGHRS, CDR2 YFSETQ. This CDR3 comprises 14 residues. The DNA for the CDR3 is TGCGCCAGCACGGCGGGGAGCTCTGGAAACACCATATATTTT. Translated, it gives CASTAGSSGNTIYF.

Comments on this clone: Other DNA variants within this sample encode the same CDR3. The J gene is TRBJ1-5, the V gene TRBV28; D perhaps matches TRBD1 (5 bases). This CDR3 region has 14 residues. Germline CDR1 is MDHEN and CDR2 is SYDVKM. Trimming cost V 5 bases and J 4 bases, with 12 bases left between them. This CDR3 reads CASSLGGGNQPQHF. In DNA form, the CDR3 reads TGTGCCAGCAGTCTTGGGGGGGGAAATCAGCCCCAGCATTTT.

The V call is TRBV27, the J call TRBJ2-2, with D possibly TRBD2 on 5 matching bases. The germline V gene encodes CDR1 MNHEY and CDR2 SMNVEV (reference sequence). The CDR3 has 14 residues. V lost 3 bases to trimming and J lost 5 bases, with 10 bases between them. The CDR3 sequence is CASSFSTRTGELFF. CDR3 sequence (DNA): TGTGCCAGCAGTTTTTCCACTAGAACCGGGGAGCTGTTTTTT.

The J gene is TRBJ2-1, the V gene TRBV7-9, with 9 bases fitting TRBD2. The CDR3 consists of 15 residues. With V trimmed by 1 base and J by 6 bases, 4 bases remained unmatched. Germline V lookup: CDR1 SEHNR, CDR2 FQNEAQ (reference sequence). The CDR3 spells CASSLVGGRGNEQFF. The CDR3 region has the DNA TGTGCCAGCAGCTTAGTTGGCGGGAGGGGCAATGAGCAGTTCTTC. Looking up the rest from reference TRBV7-9 and TRBJ2-1 gives the full variable domain: DTGVSQNPRHKITKRGQNVTFRCDPISEHNRLYWYRQTLGQGPEFLTYFQNEAQLEKSRLLSDRFSAERPKGSFSTLEIQRTEQGDSAMYLCASSLVGGRGNEQFFGPGTRLTVL.

This chain's CDR3 is CASSPSRSSTDTQYF. As DNA, the CDR3 is TGTGCCAGCAGCCCCTCGCGGTCTAGCACAGATACGCAGTATTTT. This chain links TRBV7-7 with TRBJ2-3; D is ambiguous. The CDR3 loop spans 15 amino acids. Germline V gene data show CDR1 as SSHAT and CDR2 as FNYEAQ (reference sequence). Trimming shortened V by 5 bases and J by 0 bases, and 12 bases separated the two germline ends.